Listed here is a single TCR beta chain. Its target is unknown. Per individual sample, approximately 100,000 TCR templates were assayed. Produced via immunoSEQ multiplex PCR; TCRdb's table is partial and in-frame only. The sample yields approximately 28,000 clones, 75% to 85% seen once. These data belong to a study of siplizumab effects on memory and regulatory T cells. Unstimulated subsets comprising naive, memory, effector memory and TEMRA cells were sequenced in three donor pairs. The study, taken as a whole, reports: Where siplizumab was present, mappable alloreactive CD4+ clones averaged about 70% Treg-derived, compared with 25% to 30% in controls. Suppressive activity of Tregs proliferating in siplizumab cultures remained unconfirmed.

Trimming removed 7 bases from V and 0 bases from J, with 11 bases in between. Germline V gives CDR1 LNHDA, CDR2 SQIVND (reference sequence). This CDR3 has 14 residues. Sequenced: memory CD4+ T cells sorted from blood. The J gene is TRBJ2-3, the V gene TRBV19; D gene ambiguous. The source of this sequence is a human donor in good health. The CDR3 is CASKIDSSTDTQYF. In DNA, the CDR3 is TGTGCCAGTAAGATCGATTCTAGCACAGATACGCAGTATTTT.